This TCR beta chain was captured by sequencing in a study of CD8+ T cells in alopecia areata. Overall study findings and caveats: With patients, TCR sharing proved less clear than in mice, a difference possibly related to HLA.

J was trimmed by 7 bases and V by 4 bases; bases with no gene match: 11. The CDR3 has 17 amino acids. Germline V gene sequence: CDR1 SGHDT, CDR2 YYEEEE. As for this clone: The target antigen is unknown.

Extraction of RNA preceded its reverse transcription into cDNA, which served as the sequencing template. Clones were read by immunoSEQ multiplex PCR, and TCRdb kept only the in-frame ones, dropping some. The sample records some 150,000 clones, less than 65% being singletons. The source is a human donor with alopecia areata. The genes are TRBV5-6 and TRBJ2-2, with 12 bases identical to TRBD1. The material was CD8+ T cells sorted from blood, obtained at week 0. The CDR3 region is CASSPNRDRGLNGELFF. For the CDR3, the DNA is TGTGCCAGCAGCCCTAATCGGGACAGGGGGCTAAACGGGGAGCTGTTTTTT.